Below, 27 T cell receptor beta chains from the same sample are listed, as sequenced in a study of T-cell memory formation after mild COVID-19 (TCRdb year 2021). The receptor library was made with 5' RACE. The sample was run on an Illumina NovaSeq 6000. TCRdb's own reprocessing of the public reads used fastp at Q25 and MiXCR and kept productive beta chains. Rows matching on CDR3 protein sequence are summarized as one entry with the most common DNA and genes. This sample has about 390,000 distinct CDR3 sequences in its table, and 15% to 20% of those were observed once. Of the sample, around a fifth is held by the ten largest clones. Material: PBMCs or a T cell subset sorted from them (not recorded which). The receptors derive from a man between 18 and 29 years old who had mild COVID-19 (a few samples of this study predate the infection). The sample titles of this study are shuffled in the database, so cell type and time point are left out; the donor was told from shared clones.

The genes are TRBV11-2 and TRBJ2-7; 8 bases align to TRBD1. This CDR3 spans 15 amino acids. CDR1 is SGHAT and CDR2 is FQNNGV in the germline V gene. Trimming cost V 5 bases and J 4 bases; bases outside gene matches: 10. CDR3 loop: CASSAGPGQVYEQYF. CDR3 DNA: TGTGCCAGCAGCGCTGGACCGGGACAGGTATACGAGCAGTACTTC.

This clonotype showed up just a few times. The J gene is TRBJ1-1, the V gene TRBV28; TRBD1 matches 7 bases. The CDR3 is made up of 15 amino acids. Germline V gene data show CDR1 as MDHEN and CDR2 as SYDVKM. With 4 bases clipped from V and 6 bases from J, the junction kept 11 bases outside the gene matches. CDR3 amino acids: CASSSLTGENSEAFF. CDR3 in DNA: TGTGCCAGCAGTTCGCTCACAGGGGAAAACTCTGAAGCTTTCTTT.

This clonotype was recorded many times. The chain carries TRBV5-1 and TRBJ2-1, with 8 nucleotides matching TRBD1. This CDR3 comprises 14 residues. Germline CDR1 SGHRS, CDR2 YFSETQ. The J segment lost 9 bases and the V segment lost 0 bases, leaving 5 bases of the junction unmatched. The DNA of the CDR3 is TGCGCCAGCAGCTTGGTGGGACAGGACGGTGAGCAGTTCTTC. Translation gives CASSLVGQDGEQFF.

This clonotype turned up a few times. V is TRBV5-1 and J is TRBJ2-1; 9 bases agree with TRBD2. CDR1 and CDR2 from the germline V gene are SGHRS and YFSETQ. This CDR3 has 16 residues. V shed 0 bases, J shed 4 bases, and the junction held 5 bases outside the gene matches. The CDR3 sequence is CASSLVASGAYNEQFF. The CDR3 region has the DNA TGCGCCAGCAGCTTGGTGGCTAGCGGGGCATACAATGAGCAGTTCTTC.

This clonotype has more than one count but fewer than ten. This chain uses TRBV5-5 with TRBJ2-7, with D unresolved. The V gene lost 5 bases and the J gene lost 0 bases, with 12 bases spanning the gap. The CDR3 is 14 residues long. CDR1 and CDR2 from the germline V gene are SGHKS and YYEKEE (reference sequence). The CDR3 is CASRLMDGSYEQYF. In DNA, the CDR3 is TGTGCCAGCAGACTGATGGACGGCTCCTACGAGCAGTACTTC.

This clonotype has more than one count but fewer than ten. The gene calls are TRBV3-1 and TRBJ2-5, with TRBD2 matching 11 bases. Trimming removed 5 bases from V and 4 bases from J; junction bases left unmatched: 9. CDR1 LGHDT and CDR2 YNNKEL come from the germline V gene (reference sequence). The CDR3 covers 16 residues. The CDR3 protein is CASSFSVAGGIETQYF. Written as DNA, the CDR3 is TGTGCCAGCAGCTTCAGCGTAGCGGGGGGGATAGAGACCCAGTACTTC.

This clonotype was seen a few times. V gene TRBV10-1 combines with J gene TRBJ2-1; the D is unclear. Trimming cost V 4 bases and J 11 bases, with 9 bases left between them. The CDR3 covers 11 residues. Germline values: CDR1 WNHNN, CDR2 SYGVQD (reference sequence). The DNA of the CDR3 is TGCGCCAGCAGTGTTGGCCCTCAGCAGTTCTTC. It yields the protein CASSVGPQQFF.

The rearrangement joins TRBV10-3 to TRBJ2-4, with D perhaps matching TRBD1 or TRBD2 (5 bases each). Germline lookup yields CDR1 ENHRY and CDR2 SYGVKD. CDR3 length: 14 residues. V lost 5 bases to trimming and J lost 8 bases, with 16 bases between them. As DNA, the CDR3 is TGTGCCATCAGTCAAACGGGACCCGCGGACATTCAGTACTTC. It is translated as CAISQTGPADIQYF.

The V gene is TRBV13, the J gene TRBJ1-1; D ambiguous. From germline, CDR1 is PRHDT and CDR2 FYEKMQ (reference sequence). The V gene lost 4 bases and the J gene lost 7 bases, with 13 bases spanning the gap. The CDR3 sequence is 13 residues long. The CDR3 DNA sequence: TGTGCCAGCAGCTCAAGCGACACTCTTGAAGCTTTCTTT. Protein product: CASSSSDTLEAFF.

The chain uses TRBV5-6 and TRBJ2-1; D ambiguous. Germline loops: CDR1 SGHDT, CDR2 YYEEEE. The CDR3 sequence is 13 residues long. V was trimmed by 2 bases and J by 4 bases, leaving 7 bases between them. The chain's CDR3 is CASSFERYNEQFF. As DNA, the CDR3 is TGTGCCAGCAGCTTCGAAAGATACAATGAGCAGTTCTTC. The variable domain in full, with the rest retrieved from reference TRBV5-6 and TRBJ2-1, is DAGVTQSPTHLIKTRGQQVTLRCSPKSGHDTVSWYQQALGQGPQFIFQYYEEEERQRGNFPDRFSGHQFPNYSSELNVNALLLGDSALYLCASSFERYNEQFFGPGTRLTVL.

This clonotype occurred a few times. V usage is TRBV6-5 and J usage is TRBJ1-3; tentative D call: TRBD1 (5 bases). This CDR3 has 16 residues. CDR1 is MNHEY, CDR2 SVGAGI, per germline. Trimming took off 0 bases at V and 5 bases at J, with 14 bases between the two ends. CDR3 loop: CASSYSRAGGRNTIYF. The CDR3 nucleotides are TGTGCCAGCAGTTACTCGAGGGCCGGGGGGAGAAACACCATATATTTT.

This sequence joins TRBV6-6 and TRBJ2-3; 10 positions agree with TRBD2. The V gene's germline CDR1 is MNHNY and CDR2 SVGAGI (reference sequence). Trimming took 5 bases from V and 3 from J; bases not matched to a gene: 17. There are 19 residues in the CDR3. CDR3 in DNA: TGTGCCAGCAGTCATACCGGGGGGAGCGGGGGGGCCGGAACAGATACGCAGTATTTT. It codes for CASSHTGGSGGAGTDTQYF.

V gene TRBV4-1 combines with J gene TRBJ1-1, with 8 bases matching TRBD1. The CDR3 has 15 residues. With 4 bases clipped from V and 2 bases from J, the junction kept 6 bases outside the gene matches. Germline V gives CDR1 MGHRA, CDR2 YSYEKL. CDR3 protein: CASSLWTGLNTEAFF. CDR3 DNA sequence: TGCGCCAGCAGCCTCTGGACAGGGCTAAACACTGAAGCTTTCTTT.

This clonotype was counted only a few times. The V call is TRBV28, the J call TRBJ2-7; 7 bases agree with TRBD1. Germline assignment: CDR1 MDHEN and CDR2 SYDVKM. Losses at the gene ends were 8 bases for V and 7 bases for J; bases not matched to a gene: 5. The CDR3 runs to 11 residues. CDR3 in amino acids: CASGRRGEQYV. The CDR3 DNA sequence: TGTGCCAGCGGACGCAGGGGGGAGCAGTACGTC.

The rearrangement links TRBV25-1 to TRBJ1-1, with D maybe TRBD1 (5 bases). This CDR3 is built from 14 residues. CDR1 MGHDK and CDR2 SYGVNS come from the germline V gene. The ends were cut back, 8 bases at V and 4 bases at J, with 17 bases in the middle. The chain's CDR3 is CASRSRVRATEAFF. The CDR3 nucleotides are TGTGCCAGCCGGTCCAGGGTAAGGGCCACTGAAGCTTTCTTT.

The table lists this clonotype with a few counts. The chain links TRBV6-5 to TRBJ2-1; D may match TRBD1 or TRBD2 (6 bases each). This CDR3 has 13 amino acids. Germline lookup yields CDR1 MNHEY and CDR2 SVGAGI. Trimming stripped 6 bases from V and 10 bases from J, with 16 bases between. The CDR3 DNA sequence: TGTGCCAGCAGGAAAGGGGGGCAAGGAGAGCAGTTCTTC. Its protein is CASRKGGQGEQFF.

This clonotype has a handful of counts. V usage is TRBV18 and J usage is TRBJ2-1; 8 bases line up with TRBD2. The CDR3 extends over 15 amino acids. After removal of 3 bases from V and 9 bases from J, the junction contained 10 bases not matched to a gene. The V gene's germline CDR1 is KGHSH and CDR2 LQKENI. CDR3 protein: CASSPLAAGVGEQFF. In DNA form, the CDR3 reads TGTGCCAGCTCACCCCTGGCAGCGGGGGTGGGTGAGCAGTTCTTC.

A few counts support this clonotype. The genes are TRBV7-2 and TRBJ1-2; D gene unclear. The CDR3 is made up of 13 amino acids. Germline assignment: CDR1 SGHTA and CDR2 FQGNSA. V dropped 5 bases and J dropped 6 bases, with 13 bases sitting between them. CDR3 protein: CASSPRHLNGYTF. Written as DNA, the CDR3 is TGTGCCAGCAGCCCCAGACACCTGAATGGCTACACCTTC.

V gene TRBV4-2 combines with J gene TRBJ2-7; perhaps TRBD2 as D (5 bases). Germline assignment: CDR1 LGHNA and CDR2 YNFKEQ. The CDR3 is made up of 14 amino acids. Trimming removed 0 bases at V and 3 bases at J, with 9 bases between. The CDR3 is CASSQEKEGYEQYF. Written as DNA, the CDR3 is TGTGCCAGCAGCCAAGAAAAAGAGGGCTACGAGCAGTACTTC.

The chain carries TRBV4-2 and TRBJ2-1; TRBD2 matches 8 bases. This CDR3 contains 16 residues. V shed 0 bases, J shed 6 bases, and the junction held 7 bases outside the gene matches. CDR1 and CDR2 from the germline V gene are LGHNA and YNFKEQ. CDR3 amino acids: CASSQDSLRGANEQFF. CDR3 bases: TGTGCCAGCAGCCAAGACTCGCTGCGGGGGGCCAATGAGCAGTTCTTC.

Many counts were recorded for this clonotype. The rearrangement uses TRBV5-4 and TRBJ1-5; TRBD1 matches 7 bases. This CDR3 region has 14 residues. Germline CDR1 SGHNT, CDR2 YYREEE (reference sequence). With V trimmed by 2 bases and J by 7 bases, 6 bases remained unmatched. The CDR3 coding sequence is TGTGCCAGCAGCTTAGAGGGGGCAGGGCAGCCCCAGCATTTT. It codes for CASSLEGAGQPQHF.

This clonotype was counted only a few times. The chain combines TRBV11-2 with TRBJ1-1, with no clear D. Germline V gene data show CDR1 as SGHAT and CDR2 as FQNNGV. The CDR3 runs to 13 residues. The V and J ends lost 4 bases and 4 bases respectively, with 10 bases between them. The CDR3 spells CASSSLWGTEAFF. For the CDR3, the DNA is TGTGCCAGCAGCTCCCTTTGGGGCACTGAAGCTTTCTTT.

This clonotype turned up a few times. This chain links TRBV6-5 with TRBJ1-5; D gene uncertain. The germline CDR1 and CDR2 sequences are MNHEY and SVGAGI. The CDR3 contains 13 residues. The V and J ends lost 5 bases and 6 bases respectively, with 11 bases between them. CDR3 loop: CASSHEMSQPQHF. The CDR3 region has the DNA TGTGCCAGCAGTCACGAAATGTCTCAGCCCCAGCATTTT.

There are many counts of this clonotype. The junction and the germline gene differ at one end; a read error may be behind it. The genes are TRBV29-1 and TRBJ2-1; TRBD1 aligns across 8 bases. The CDR3 contains 10 residues. CDR1 and CDR2 (germline): SQVTM, ANQGSEA. This CDR3 is CSVSGGQETF. In nucleotides, the CDR3 is TGCAGCGTTAGTGGGGGACAGGAAACCTTC.

The V call is TRBV24-1, the J call TRBJ2-1; TRBD1 is a possible D gene (5 bases). The ends were cut back, 3 bases at V and 6 bases at J, with 11 bases in the middle. This CDR3 has 14 residues. Germline V lookup: CDR1 KGHDR, CDR2 SFDVKD. The CDR3 region has the DNA TGTGCCACCAGTGATCCGCAGGGTATCAATGAGCAGTTCTTC. It is translated as CATSDPQGINEQFF.

The chain couples TRBV7-9 to TRBJ1-6; tentatively, D is TRBD1 (6 bases). V dropped 3 bases and J dropped 10 bases, with 13 bases sitting between them. The CDR3 consists of 14 residues. The germline gives CDR1 SEHNR, CDR2 FQNEAQ (reference sequence). CDR3 nucleotides: TGTGCCAGCAGCTTTGGAACAGGGAAATCACCCCTCCACTTT. This encodes CASSFGTGKSPLHF.

There are a few counts of this clonotype. The V and J genes are TRBV5-1 and TRBJ1-6, with a tentative D call TRBD1 (5 bases). This CDR3 comprises 15 residues. Per germline, CDR1 SGHRS and CDR2 YFSETQ. V was pared by 6 bases and J by 8 bases, with 18 bases between. DNA for the CDR3: TGCGCCAGCACCACTCTCAGGGACGGGGATTCACCCCTCCACTTT. Its protein is CASTTLRDGDSPLHF.